This passage covers 20 T cell receptor beta chains from one sample sequenced in a study of blood T cell repertoires in COVID-19. Method: immunoSEQ multiplex PCR; TCRdb's copy keeps in-frame clones and lacks some. The data show some 190,000 clones, approximately 85% seen once. Sequencing was carried out using peripheral blood. The source is a human donor with active or convalescent COVID-19. The donor label of this sample is uncertain.

The chain has TRBV6-5 and TRBJ1-1; D not resolved. There are 14 residues in the CDR3. Germline assignment: CDR1 MNHEY and CDR2 SVGAGI. The V and J ends lost 5 bases and 3 bases respectively, with 13 bases between them. The CDR3 DNA reads as TGTGCCAGCAGTCGCCCCTCGGGATACACTGAAGCTTTCTTT. The encoded protein is CASSRPSGYTEAFF.

The gene calls are TRBV18 and TRBJ2-7, with TRBD1 identical over 11 bases. Germline V gene lookup returns CDR1 KGHSH and CDR2 LQKENI. This CDR3 region has 14 residues. Trimming took 5 bases from V and 4 from J; bases not matched to a gene: 4. The CDR3, as DNA: TGTGCCAGCTCAACCGGGACAGGGGGATACGAGCAGTACTTC. This sequence encodes CASSTGTGGYEQYF.

This chain links TRBV11-3 with TRBJ2-4; D uncertain. The CDR3 sequence is 14 residues long. CDR1 and CDR2 (germline): SGHNT, YENEEA. Trimming removed 0 bases at V and 0 bases at J, with 3 bases between. The CDR3: CASSLDGAKNIQYF. In DNA form, the CDR3 reads TGTGCCAGCAGCTTAGACGGAGCCAAAAACATTCAGTACTTC.

This clone was recorded only once. DNA for the CDR3: TGTGCCAGCAGTTCCGGGACTAGCGATGAGCAGTTCTTC. Translating gives CASSSGTSDEQFF. V is TRBV27 and J is TRBJ2-1; the match to TRBD2 covers 10 bases. The CDR3 runs 13 residues. Per the germline V gene, CDR1 is MNHEY and CDR2 is SMNVEV (reference sequence). V shed 4 bases and J 8 bases; nucleotides not matched to a gene: 2.

This chain links TRBV3-1 (or the pseudogene TRBV3-2) with TRBJ2-4; 12 nucleotides line up with TRBD1. CDR1 and CDR2 from the germline V gene are LGHDT and YNNKEL (reference sequence). This CDR3 comprises 15 residues. The V gene end was trimmed by 1 base and the J gene end by 8 bases; junction bases not matched to a gene: 3. The CDR3 DNA reads TGTGCCAGCAGCCAAGCGGGACAGGGGGCTTACATTCAGTACTTC. This codes for CASSQAGQGAYIQYF.

The gene calls are TRBV6-2 or TRBV6-3 and TRBJ2-7; no clear D gene. The CDR3 spans 13 residues. Germline-derived CDR1 and CDR2 are MNHEY and SVGEGT. V gave up 4 bases and J gave up 1 base, with 8 bases separating them. CDR3 nucleotides: TGTGCCAGCAGTTCTACAGTTTCCTACGAGCAGTACTTC. This translates into CASSSTVSYEQYF.

The CDR3 DNA reads as TGTGCCAGCAGCCGGGGGCTCGTGGGAAGTCTAGCGGGAGGGCCTTACGAGCAGTACTTC. This sequence encodes CASSRGLVGSLAGGPYEQYF. The chain has TRBV9 and TRBJ2-7, with 12 bases identical to TRBD2. The length of the CDR3 is 20 residues. J gave up 4 bases and V 4 bases, and 21 bases lay outside the gene matches. CDR1 is SGDLS, CDR2 YYNGEE, per germline. The full variable domain, its missing parts supplied by reference TRBV9 and TRBJ2-7, is DSGVTQTPKHLITATGQRVTLRCSPRSGDLSVYWYQQSLDQGLQFLIQYYNGEERAKGNILERFSAQQFPDLHSELNLSSLELGDSALYFCASSRGLVGSLAGGPYEQYFGPGTRLTVT.

J is TRBJ2-2 and V is TRBV9, with D possibly TRBD2 on 5 matching bases. The ends were cut back, 3 bases at V and 4 bases at J, with 22 bases in the middle. Germline CDR1 SGDLS, CDR2 YYNGEE. This CDR3 contains 18 residues. CDR3 in DNA: TGTGCCAGCAGCGAGAACCTCCTCCTCGGGATTACCACCGGGGAGCTGTTTTTT. Residues: CASSENLLLGITTGELFF.

This sequence joins TRBV5-1 and TRBJ2-2; TRBD2 matches 11 bases. V was pared by 4 bases and J by 5 bases, with 10 bases of the junction left unmatched. The CDR3 spans 17 residues. Germline CDR1 is SGHRS and CDR2 is YFSETQ. CDR3 loop: CASSDGLAGEGTGELFF. CDR3 DNA: TGCGCCAGCAGCGACGGACTAGCGGGCGAGGGGACCGGGGAGCTGTTTTTT.

The rearrangement joins TRBV28 to TRBJ2-7, with TRBD2 identical over 9 bases. CDR1 is MDHEN and CDR2 is SYDVKM in the germline V gene. With V trimmed by 10 bases and J by 3 bases, 10 bases remained unmatched. The CDR3 sequence is 14 residues long. The CDR3 DNA reads as TGTGCCACCACCTCGACTAGCGGCATCTACGAGCAGTACTTC. It encodes CATTSTSGIYEQYF.

The genes are TRBV5-1 and TRBJ1-1; D uncertain. The length of the CDR3 is 14 residues. Trimming removed 1 base from V and 1 base from J, with 8 bases in between. CDR1 SGHRS and CDR2 YFSETQ come from the germline V gene. CDR3 sequence reads: CASSLRVGNTEAFF. In DNA, the CDR3 is TGCGCCAGCAGCTTGCGGGTTGGGAACACTGAAGCTTTCTTT.

This clone has just a few counts. V usage is TRBV9 and J usage is TRBJ2-6; maybe TRBD2 (5 bases). Between the trimmed V and J ends, which lost 4 bases and 0 bases, there was a span of 11 bases. The CDR3 is 16 amino acids. In germline, CDR1 is SGDLS, CDR2 YYNGEE. The CDR3 coding sequence is TGTGCCAGCAGCCCGGGGATAGCCTCTGGGGCCAACGTCCTGACTTTC. Its translation is CASSPGIASGANVLTF.

The rearrangement uses TRBV28 and TRBJ2-4, with TRBD2 identical over 7 bases. Germline V lookup: CDR1 MDHEN, CDR2 SYDVKM. This CDR3 is 16 amino acids long. Unmatched junction bases numbered 10, after V lost 7 bases and J lost 1 base. CDR3 residues: CASNPPGGPAKNIQYF. For the CDR3, the DNA is TGTGCCAGCAATCCTCCGGGGGGTCCTGCCAAAAACATTCAGTACTTC.

This chain joins TRBV6-5 and TRBJ2-3; D unresolved. Trimming pared 7 bases from V and 0 bases from J, leaving 8 bases between. This CDR3 spans 13 amino acids. Germline V gene data show CDR1 as MNHEY and CDR2 as SVGAGI. The CDR3: CASIDSSTDTQYF. The DNA for the CDR3 is TGTGCCAGCATCGACTCTAGCACAGATACGCAGTATTTT.

The V call is TRBV6-5, the J call TRBJ1-6, with TRBD1 matching 7 bases. Germline V gene lookup returns CDR1 MNHEY and CDR2 SVGAGI. Trimming at V came to 2 bases and at J to 8 bases, leaving 3 bases not matched to a gene. This CDR3 spans 14 amino acids. CDR3 DNA sequence: TGTGCCAGCAGTTACCTTCAGGGGGATTCACCCCTCCACTTT. Translating gives CASSYLQGDSPLHF.

This chain links TRBV3-1 (or the pseudogene TRBV3-2) with TRBJ2-2; TRBD2 aligns across 14 bases. This CDR3 is 18 amino acids long. V shed 4 bases and J 5 bases; nucleotides not matched to a gene: 9. CDR1 is LGHDT and CDR2 is YNNKEL in the germline V gene (reference sequence). The chain's CDR3 is CASSPYSGLAGGTGELFF. The CDR3 DNA reads as TGTGCCAGCAGCCCATATTCAGGACTAGCGGGGGGTACCGGGGAGCTGTTTTTT.

This clone appeared once. The chain carries TRBV19 and TRBJ1-1; D is ambiguous. With 6 bases removed from V and 2 bases from J, the gap between germline ends came to 10 bases. The CDR3 spans 13 residues. Germline V lookup: CDR1 LNHDA, CDR2 SQIVND (reference sequence). CDR3 loop: CASSGVRNTEAFF. The DNA of the CDR3 is TGTGCCAGTAGCGGGGTCAGAAACACTGAAGCTTTCTTT.

The gene calls are TRBV5-1 and TRBJ2-3, with 7 bases fitting TRBD2. J lost 5 bases, V lost 4 bases, and 7 bases had no gene match. The CDR3 runs 14 residues. Germline V gives CDR1 SGHRS, CDR2 YFSETQ. CDR3 in amino acids: CASSPREGRDTQYF. DNA for the CDR3: TGCGCCAGCAGCCCCAGGGAGGGCCGAGATACGCAGTATTTT.

This chain links TRBV7-9 with TRBJ2-1; TRBD2 agrees at 15 bases. The V gene end was trimmed by 6 bases and the J gene end by 4 bases; junction bases not matched to a gene: 4. The CDR3 is 16 residues long. Germline V lookup: CDR1 SEHNR, CDR2 FQNEAQ (reference sequence). The CDR3 protein is CASSSGLAGGYNEQFF. The DNA for the CDR3 is TGTGCCAGCAGTTCCGGACTAGCGGGAGGGTACAATGAGCAGTTCTTC.

J is TRBJ1-6 and V is TRBV11-3, with 9 bases matching TRBD1. CDR1 and CDR2 from the germline V gene are SGHNT and YENEEA. The CDR3 runs 14 residues. Losses at the gene ends were 6 bases for V and 9 bases for J; bases not matched to a gene: 6. The CDR3 spells CASRQTGGGSPLHF. CDR3 sequence (DNA): TGTGCCAGCAGACAAACAGGGGGCGGTTCACCCCTCCACTTT.